Listed below are T cell receptor beta chains from one sample, sequenced in a study of blood T cell repertoires in COVID-19. Here immunoSEQ multiplex PCR was the method, and the copy in TCRdb shows in-frame clones only, minus some. In the table there are 250,000 to 350,000 clones, around 85% of which are singletons. Sequences were obtained from PBMCs or T cells enriched from blood (not recorded which). The receptor set was obtained from a woman aged 25 to 39 who had recovered from COVID-19. CDR3s include the opening cysteine and the closing phenylalanine or tryptophan. The order of the fields is D gene, J gene, clone size, V gene, CDR3 length, CDR3 DNA, CDR3 protein. A D gene is named only where the DNA matches it firmly. Clone sizes are given selectively: once, few, many, or a class where the clone is expanded.

>TRBD2|TRBJ2-1|.|TRBV9|19
TGTGCCAGCAGCGTAATAAATAGTGACGTGGGACTAGCGAGAAATGAGCAGTTCTTC
CASSVINSDVGLARNEQFF
>.|TRBJ2-1|.|TRBV12-5|17
TGTGCTAGTGGTTTGGGGGCCCAGGGTCTGCACGACAATGAGCAGTTCTTC
CASGLGAQGLHDNEQFF
>TRBD1|TRBJ1-1|.|TRBV6-5|14
TGTGCCAGCAGTTACGGGCCGACAGGGCCTGAAGCTTTCTTT
CASSYGPTGPEAFF
>.|TRBJ2-5|.|TRBV4-2|17
TGTGCCAGCAGCTCCCCCCGCGCTAGCGACGCGAAAGAGACCCAGTACTTC
CASSSPRASDAKETQYF
>TRBD1|TRBJ1-2|once|TRBV9|14
TGTGCCAGCAGCGATACCGGGACAGGGGTCGGCTACACCTTC
CASSDTGTGVGYTF
>TRBD1|TRBJ2-6|.|TRBV28|15
TGTGCCACAGGGACAGGCCTTTCTGGGGCCAACGTCCTGACTTTC
CATGTGLSGANVLTF
>.|TRBJ1-6|.|TRBV7-9|14
TGTGCCAGCAGCATCGACGGGGGTAATTCACCCCTCCACTTT
CASSIDGGNSPLHF
>.|TRBJ2-7|.|TRBV11-2|17
TGTGCCAGCAGCTTAGATCCTAGGGGGATTACCTTGGGTGAGCAGTACTTC
CASSLDPRGITLGEQYF
>.|TRBJ1-1|once|TRBV2|14
TGTGCCAGCAAACAGGAGAAAAAAGTGACTGAAGCTTTCTTT
CASKQEKKVTEAFF
>.|TRBJ2-2|.|TRBV29-1|12
TGCAGCGTGCGAACTGCATCCGGGGAGCTGTTTTTT
CSVRTASGELFF
>.|TRBJ1-2|.|TRBV7-8|15
TGTGCCAGCGCGCCGGAGAACAGGGCTCACTATGGCTACACCTTC
CASAPENRAHYGYTF
>TRBD2|TRBJ2-3|.|TRBV5-1|14
TGCGCCAGCAGCAATGGACTAGAGACAGATACGCAGTATTTT
CASSNGLETDTQYF
>.|TRBJ1-6|once|TRBV30|14
TGTGCCTGGAGTGTAAACAGCCATTTATCACCCCTCCACTTT
CAWSVNSHLSPLHF
>.|TRBJ1-3|.|TRBV6-5|12
TGTGCCAGCGCAACTATCGGAAACACCATATATTTT
CASATIGNTIYF
>TRBD1|TRBJ1-1|.|TRBV28|15
TGTGCCAGCAGTTTATGGACAGGGGGAGACACTGAAGCTTTCTTT
CASSLWTGGDTEAFF